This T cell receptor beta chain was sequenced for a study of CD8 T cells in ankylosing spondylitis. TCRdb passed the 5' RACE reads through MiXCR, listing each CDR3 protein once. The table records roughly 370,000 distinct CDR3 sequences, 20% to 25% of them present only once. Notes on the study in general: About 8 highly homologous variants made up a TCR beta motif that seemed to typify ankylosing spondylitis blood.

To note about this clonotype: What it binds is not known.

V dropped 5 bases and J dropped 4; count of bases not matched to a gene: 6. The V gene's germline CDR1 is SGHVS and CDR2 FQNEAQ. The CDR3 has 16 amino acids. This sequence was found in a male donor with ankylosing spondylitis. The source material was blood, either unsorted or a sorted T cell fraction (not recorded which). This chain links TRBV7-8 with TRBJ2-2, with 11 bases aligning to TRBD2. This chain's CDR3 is CASSPYGLAGTGELFF. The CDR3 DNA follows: TGTGCCAGCAGCCCTTACGGACTAGCGGGCACCGGGGAGCTGTTTTTT.